One sample yielded the 32 T cell receptor beta chains listed below, sequenced in a study of CD8+ T cells in alopecia areata. This sample's treatment: oral pan-JAK inhibitor, 5-10 mg twice daily. RNA extraction and reverse transcription yielded cDNA as sequencing template. Generated by immunoSEQ multiplex PCR, the TCRdb table keeps only in-frame clones and is missing some. The table includes around 100,000 clones, roughly 50% detected once. The sequencing used CD4+ T cells sorted from blood, collected at week 24, from a patient treated with tofacitinib. These receptors came from a human donor with alopecia areata.

The chain has TRBV25-1 and TRBJ2-7; the match to TRBD1 covers 8 bases. Per germline, CDR1 MGHDK and CDR2 SYGVNS. J was trimmed by 7 bases and V by 7 bases; bases with no gene match: 15. This CDR3 region has 15 residues. DNA of the CDR3: TGTGCCAGCAACTCGGGACAGGTCGATACACGAGAGCAGTACTTC. Protein sequence: CASNSGQVDTREQYF.

This chain connects TRBV5-1 to TRBJ2-3; 8 nucleotides align to TRBD1. The CDR3 runs 15 residues. From germline, CDR1 is SGHRS and CDR2 YFSETQ. The V gene end was trimmed by 6 bases and the J gene end by 6 bases; junction bases not matched to a gene: 12. For the CDR3, the DNA is TGCGCCAGCACCCCTGGACAGGGTAATAGGGATACGCAGTATTTT. Amino acids: CASTPGQGNRDTQYF.

This clone was counted between two and nine times. The chain is built from TRBV7-8 and TRBJ2-1; 7 positions agree with TRBD2. The CDR3 consists of 15 residues. Germline V CDR1 and CDR2: SGHVS, FQNEAQ. The V segment lost 0 bases and the J segment 8 bases; nucleotides outside the gene matches: 7. The CDR3 reads CASSLAGTMLDEQFF. The CDR3 DNA reads TGTGCCAGCAGCTTAGCCGGGACTATGCTCGATGAGCAGTTCTTC.

Only a few counts were recorded for this clone. The chain recombines TRBV7-2 with TRBJ1-1; D not resolved. CDR3 length equals 13 residues. The germline V gene has CDR1 SGHTA and CDR2 FQGNSA. V was cut by 5 bases and J by 1 base, with 8 bases left in between. The CDR3 here is CASSATWNTEAFF. CDR3 bases: TGTGCCAGCAGCGCGACATGGAACACTGAAGCTTTCTTT.

The genes are TRBV13 and TRBJ2-1; 14 nucleotides line up with TRBD2. The V segment lost 2 bases and the J segment 3 bases; nucleotides outside the gene matches: 18. Per the germline V gene, CDR1 is PRHDT and CDR2 is FYEKMQ (reference sequence). The CDR3 loop spans 22 amino acids. The CDR3 here is CASSLSSLDKRLAGGHYNEQFF. In DNA, the CDR3 is TGTGCCAGCAGCTTATCCTCCCTCGATAAGCGACTAGCGGGGGGGCACTACAATGAGCAGTTCTTC.

J is TRBJ2-5 and V is TRBV5-4, with TRBD1 as a possible D gene (5 bases). Looked up from germline, CDR1 is SGHNT and CDR2 is YYREEE (reference sequence). With 0 bases removed from V and 4 bases from J, the gap between germline ends came to 22 bases. This CDR3 comprises 18 residues. CDR3 DNA: TGTGCCAGCAGCTTGGCCATCTCCGGCCAGGGTTTAGGAGAGACCCAGTACTTC. Its translation: CASSLAISGQGLGETQYF.

CDR3 in DNA: TGTGCCTGGAGGACGAGACAGACCCACGAGCAGTACTTC. Amino acid sequence: CAWRTRQTHEQYF. This chain connects TRBV30 to TRBJ2-7; possible D gene TRBD1, 5 bases. V lost 3 bases and J lost 5, with 14 bases in between. Per the germline V gene, CDR1 is GTSNPN and CDR2 is SVGIG (reference sequence). This CDR3 spans 13 amino acids.

This clone was seen repeatedly, ten times or more. The J gene is TRBJ1-5, the V gene TRBV10-3; D is unresolved. Germline CDR1 ENHRY, CDR2 SYGVKD. Trimming left V 5 bases short and J 11 bases short, with 16 bases between. The length of the CDR3 is 13 residues. For the CDR3, the DNA is TGTGCCATCAGTACGGACGGAACCATCGCCCAGCATTTT. This gives the protein CAISTDGTIAQHF.

This clone has only a few counts. CDR3 DNA: TGTGCCAGCAGCGTGACCCCGGGGGGTAAGGAGACCCAGTACTTC. Protein sequence: CASSVTPGGKETQYF. This chain uses TRBV9 with TRBJ2-5, with 7 bases aligning to TRBD2. Germline V lookup: CDR1 SGDLS, CDR2 YYNGEE. This CDR3 is 15 amino acids long. Trimming took 2 bases from V and 5 from J; bases not matched to a gene: 9. Supplemented by reference TRBV9 and TRBJ2-5, the full variable domain reads DSGVTQTPKHLITATGQRVTLRCSPRSGDLSVYWYQQSLDQGLQFLIQYYNGEERAKGNILERFSAQQFPDLHSELNLSSLELGDSALYFCASSVTPGGKETQYFGPGTRLLVL.

The chain is built from TRBV5-4 and TRBJ2-5, with D possibly being TRBD1 or TRBD2 (5 bases each). V was cut by 0 bases and J by 10 bases, with 19 bases left in between. Germline V gene data show CDR1 as SGHNT and CDR2 as YYREEE (reference sequence). CDR3 length: 15 residues. This CDR3 reads CASSLEGTEERGQYF. The CDR3 region has the DNA TGTGCCAGCAGCTTGGAAGGGACCGAGGAAAGGGGCCAGTACTTC. The whole variable domain, filled in from reference TRBV5-4 and TRBJ2-5, reads ETGVTQSPTHLIKTRGQQVTLRCSSQSGHNTVSWYQQALGQGPQFIFQYYREEENGRGNFPPRFSGLQFPNYSSELNVNALELDDSALYLCASSLEGTEERGQYFGPGTRLLVL.

The chain joins TRBV29-1 to TRBJ1-2, with TRBD1 matching 7 bases. V lost 6 bases to trimming and J lost 4 bases; unmatched junction nucleotides: 5. There are 12 residues in the CDR3. Germline V gene data show CDR1 as SQVTM and CDR2 as ANQGSEA. The CDR3 DNA sequence: TGCAGCGTGGGGGACAGACTCTATGGCTACACCTTC. It codes for CSVGDRLYGYTF.

This clone was detected a few times. The chain employs TRBV6-6 and TRBJ2-4; TRBD1 is a possible D gene (6 bases). The CDR3 has 12 residues. Trimming pared 4 bases from V and 15 bases from J, leaving 16 bases between. CDR1 is MNHNY, CDR2 SVGAGI, per germline (reference sequence). The CDR3 here is CASSSTGQPPYF. CDR3 coding DNA: TGTGCCAGCAGTTCGACTGGACAGCCCCCGTACTTC.

J is TRBJ1-3 and V is TRBV6-1, with 7 bases aligning to TRBD1. The germline V gene has CDR1 MNHNS and CDR2 SASEGT. With V trimmed by 10 bases and J by 0 bases, 3 bases remained unmatched. This CDR3 has 13 residues. CDR3 sequence (DNA): TGTGCCATCCGGGACAGCTCTGGAAACACCATATATTTT. This translates into CAIRDSSGNTIYF.

This chain uses TRBV11-2 with TRBJ2-3; 7 bases align to TRBD2. The germline V gene has CDR1 SGHAT and CDR2 FQNNGV. The V gene end was trimmed by 5 bases and the J gene end by 4 bases; junction bases not matched to a gene: 9. The CDR3 spans 15 residues. DNA of the CDR3: TGTGCCAGCAGCCAAGCGGGGACCGGACCAGATACGCAGTATTTT. This sequence encodes CASSQAGTGPDTQYF.

This clone was counted between two and nine times. The rearrangement links TRBV5-1 to TRBJ2-3; D perhaps matches TRBD2 (5 bases). Germline V gives CDR1 SGHRS, CDR2 YFSETQ. Deletions cut 4 bases from V and 4 bases from J, with 16 bases between. The CDR3 consists of 15 residues. CDR3 in DNA: TGCGCCAGCAGCCAGCAGGTAGCGAACGCAGATACGCAGTATTTT. Its translation: CASSQQVANADTQYF.

This clone was seen a single time. The chain carries TRBV30 and TRBJ2-3; no reliable D call. Germline V gene data show CDR1 as GTSNPN and CDR2 as SVGIG (reference sequence). The CDR3 loop spans 12 amino acids. V lost 8 bases to trimming and J lost 0 bases, with 9 bases between them. CDR3 nucleotide sequence: TGTGCCGCTGGAGTTAGCACAGATACGCAGTATTTT. Residues: CAAGVSTDTQYF.

This clone was seen a few times. V gene TRBV9 combines with J gene TRBJ2-1; D remains ambiguous. V lost 0 bases to trimming and J lost 0 bases, with 7 bases between them. The CDR3 consists of 15 residues. Per the germline V gene, CDR1 is SGDLS and CDR2 is YYNGEE. DNA for the CDR3: TGTGCCAGCAGCGTAGTTGCCACCTCCTACAATGAGCAGTTCTTC. Protein product: CASSVVATSYNEQFF.

The V gene is TRBV10-3, the J gene TRBJ2-7; D is undetermined. The CDR3 runs to 13 residues. Germline loops: CDR1 ENHRY, CDR2 SYGVKD. V was shortened by 11 bases and J by 0 bases, with 14 bases between the two germline ends. CDR3 amino acids: CALRNSNSYEQYF. CDR3 DNA sequence: TGTGCCTTAAGGAACAGCAACTCCTACGAGCAGTACTTC.

This clone was recorded a few times. The chain has TRBV4-2 and TRBJ2-4; TRBD1 matches 7 bases. Trimming took 1 base from V and 3 from J; bases not matched to a gene: 3. Germline CDR1 is LGHNA and CDR2 is YNFKEQ. The CDR3 contains 15 residues. The CDR3 here is CASSQVDRDKNIQYF. The CDR3 DNA follows: TGTGCCAGCAGCCAAGTAGACAGGGACAAAAACATTCAGTACTTC.

The V call is TRBV15, the J call TRBJ2-2; D is ambiguous. Germline V gene data show CDR1 as LNHNV and CDR2 as YYDKDF (reference sequence). CDR3 size: 15 residues. Deletions cut 3 bases from V and 0 bases from J, with 8 bases between. CDR3 bases: TGTGCCACCAGCAGGGGAAACGCGAACACCGGGGAGCTGTTTTTT. Translated: CATSRGNANTGELFF. Variable domain in full (rest from reference TRBV15 and TRBJ2-2): DAMVIQNPRYQVTQFGKPVTLSCSQTLNHNVMYWYQQKSSQAPKLLFHYYDKDFNNEADTPDNFQSRRPNTSFCFLDIRSPGLGDTAMYLCATSRGNANTGELFFGEGSRLTVL.

J is TRBJ2-1 and V is TRBV4-2; D unclear. Germline V gives CDR1 LGHNA, CDR2 YNFKEQ. The ends were cut back, 0 bases at V and 7 bases at J, with 10 bases in the middle. The CDR3 spans 14 residues. The CDR3 reads CASSQETGPNEQFF. The CDR3 coding sequence is TGTGCCAGCAGCCAAGAAACCGGGCCAAATGAGCAGTTCTTC.

The chain employs TRBV30 and TRBJ2-3; D remains ambiguous. The CDR3 has 15 residues. Germline V CDR1 and CDR2: GTSNPN, SVGIG (reference sequence). The V and J ends lost 5 bases and 2 bases respectively, with 17 bases between them. CDR3 coding DNA: TGTGCCTGGTCCTTAGGGTTAGGGAACACAGATACGCAGTATTTT. Its protein product is CAWSLGLGNTDTQYF.

The chain links TRBV19 to TRBJ2-7, with TRBD1 matching 9 bases. The germline CDR1 and CDR2 sequences are LNHDA and SQIVND (reference sequence). J lost 2 bases, V lost 8 bases, and 4 bases had no gene match. This CDR3 comprises 13 residues. CDR3 region: CASRDRATYEQYF. CDR3 coding DNA: TGTGCCAGTCGGGACAGGGCTACCTACGAGCAGTACTTC.

This sequence joins TRBV15 and TRBJ2-5, with D possibly being TRBD1 or TRBD2 (5 bases each). The V end was cut by 1 base, the J end by 5 bases, with 17 bases between. Germline V gene sequence: CDR1 LNHNV, CDR2 YYDKDF (reference sequence). The CDR3 runs 16 residues. CDR3 in DNA: TGTGCCACCAGCAGAGGCTCGTTCGGGGCAGGGGAGACCCAGTACTTC. It codes for CATSRGSFGAGETQYF.

In this sample, this clone turned up once. This sequence joins TRBV15 and TRBJ2-3; 11 positions agree with TRBD2. The germline gives CDR1 LNHNV, CDR2 YYDKDF (reference sequence). With 5 bases clipped from V and 4 bases from J, the junction kept 2 bases outside the gene matches. CDR3 length: 14 residues. The CDR3 nucleotides are TGTGCCACCAGCCCGGGACTAGCGGCAGATACGCAGTATTTT. Its translation is CATSPGLAADTQYF.

This clone was observed a handful of times. The V call is TRBV4-1, the J call TRBJ1-5; 9 nucleotides match TRBD1. Germline V CDR1 and CDR2: MGHRA, YSYEKL. The CDR3 is 17 amino acids. The J segment lost 6 bases and the V segment lost 4 bases, leaving 13 bases of the junction unmatched. The CDR3 region has the DNA TGCGCCAGCAGCCCTCGACCCAAGACAGGGGGTAGTCAGCCCCAGCATTTT. It yields the protein CASSPRPKTGGSQPQHF.

The rearrangement joins TRBV29-1 to TRBJ1-4; TRBD1 agrees at 10 bases. The CDR3 runs to 13 residues. From germline, CDR1 is SQVTM and CDR2 ANQGSEA. The ends lost 6 bases at V and 8 bases at J; junction bases unmatched: 6. The DNA for the CDR3 is TGCAGCGTAACCGGGACAGGGGAAGAAAAACTGTTTTTT. This sequence encodes CSVTGTGEEKLFF.

The table lists this clone with a few counts. The chain links TRBV27 to TRBJ2-3, with 8 bases matching TRBD1. The V gene end was trimmed by 5 bases and the J gene end by 5 bases; junction bases not matched to a gene: 6. CDR1 is MNHEY, CDR2 SMNVEV, per germline (reference sequence). CDR3 length equals 14 residues. The CDR3 is CASSLDRGEDTQYF. The CDR3 DNA reads as TGTGCCAGCAGTCTCGACAGGGGAGAAGATACGCAGTATTTT.

This clone was recorded only once. The chain combines TRBV7-9 with TRBJ1-4; TRBD1 is a possible D gene (6 bases). With 6 bases removed from V and 7 bases from J, the gap between germline ends came to 15 bases. The germline gives CDR1 SEHNR, CDR2 FQNEAQ (reference sequence). This CDR3 contains 14 residues. The CDR3 reads CASSSQGRREKLFF. CDR3 bases: TGTGCCAGCAGTTCACAGGGAAGACGTGAAAAACTGTTTTTT. The full variable domain, completed using reference TRBV7-9 and TRBJ1-4, is DTGVSQNPRHKITKRGQNVTFRCDPISEHNRLYWYRQTLGQGPEFLTYFQNEAQLEKSRLLSDRFSAERPKGSFSTLEIQRTEQGDSAMYLCASSSQGRREKLFFGSGTQLSVL.

V gene TRBV2 combines with J gene TRBJ2-3; D call uncertain. Germline V gene lookup returns CDR1 SNHLY and CDR2 FYNNEI. The CDR3 totals 12 residues. The V and J ends lost 7 bases and 4 bases respectively, with 9 bases between them. The chain's CDR3 is CASTSPPDTQYF. The CDR3, as DNA: TGTGCCAGCACATCACCCCCAGATACGCAGTATTTT.

This clone was found a few times. The chain links TRBV15 to TRBJ1-4; no clear D gene. The germline CDR1 and CDR2 sequences are LNHNV and YYDKDF (reference sequence). V lost 0 bases and J lost 10, with 12 bases in between. This CDR3 has 14 residues. CDR3 sequence (DNA): TGTGCCACCAGCAGAGATTCTGTGGACGGAAAACTGTTTTTT. Amino acid sequence: CATSRDSVDGKLFF. The full variable domain, with the rest looked up from reference TRBV15 and TRBJ1-4, is DAMVIQNPRYQVTQFGKPVTLSCSQTLNHNVMYWYQQKSSQAPKLLFHYYDKDFNNEADTPDNFQSRRPNTSFCFLDIRSPGLGDTAMYLCATSRDSVDGKLFFGSGTQLSVL.

The V and J genes are TRBV7-2 and TRBJ1-5; no reliable D call. V shed 2 bases and J shed 5 bases, with 7 bases lying between them. Germline loops: CDR1 SGHTA, CDR2 FQGNSA. CDR3 length equals 13 residues. This CDR3 is CASSLILDQPQHF. The CDR3 region has the DNA TGTGCCAGCAGCTTAATTCTGGATCAGCCCCAGCATTTT.